The text below deals with one T cell receptor beta chain. Its antigen is still unknown. This sample was taken from a study of immune cell composition in non-small cell lung cancer. Study-level results: In adenocarcinoma, maximal tumour-associated clone frequency tracked TIL tumour reactivity. Squamous carcinomas (roughly 80%) more often had tumour-associated clones >0.5% than adenocarcinomas (around 35%). Dominant in vivo tumour-associated clones were not shown to share tumour-reactive sequences. Tumour TCR-beta clonality showed no significant link to smoking pack-years.

Libraries were prepared by immunoSEQ multiplex PCR; TCRdb keeps only in-frame clonotypes and omits some of them. The data show under 3,000 clones, about four fifths seen once. Trimming cost V 2 bases and J 4 bases, with 16 bases left between them. CDR1 is SGHRS, CDR2 YFSETQ, per germline. This CDR3 comprises 16 residues. Sequencing used lung tumor tissue. This clonotype originated in a human donor with non-small cell lung cancer. The V call is TRBV5-1, the J call TRBJ1-5; D perhaps matches TRBD1 (6 bases). CDR3 sequence (DNA): TGCGCCAGCAGCTTAGGGACACAGGGATATAATCAGCCCCAGCATTTT. Translation: CASSLGTQGYNQPQHF.